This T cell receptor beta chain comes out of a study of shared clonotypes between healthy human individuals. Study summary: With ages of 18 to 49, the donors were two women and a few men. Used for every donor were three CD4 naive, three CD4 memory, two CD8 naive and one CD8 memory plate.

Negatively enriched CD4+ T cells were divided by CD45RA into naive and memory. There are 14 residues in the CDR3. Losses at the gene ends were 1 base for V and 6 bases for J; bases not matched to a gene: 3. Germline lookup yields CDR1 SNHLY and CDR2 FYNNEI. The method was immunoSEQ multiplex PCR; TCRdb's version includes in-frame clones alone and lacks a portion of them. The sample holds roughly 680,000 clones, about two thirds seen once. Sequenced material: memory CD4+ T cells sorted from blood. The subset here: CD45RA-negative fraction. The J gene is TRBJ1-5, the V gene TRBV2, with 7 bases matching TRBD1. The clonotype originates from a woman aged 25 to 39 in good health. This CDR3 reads CASSEDRGPQPQHF. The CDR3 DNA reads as TGTGCCAGCAGTGAAGACAGGGGCCCTCAGCCCCAGCATTTT.